Each of the 6 T cell receptor beta chains below was sequenced from the same sample in a study of neurological immune-mediated disorders. TCRdb redid the calling of the 5' RACE reads with MiXCR, one entry per CDR3 protein. The table shows tens of thousands of distinct CDR3 sequences, with approximately 14% occurring only once. The sample consisted of CD4+ T cells from blood. Every receptor here comes from an older woman with HTLV-1-associated myelopathy (HAM/TSP).

This clonotype was seen repeatedly, ten times or more. The rearrangement links TRBV7-9 to TRBJ2-1; D may correspond to TRBD1 or TRBD2 (6 bases each). V dropped 11 bases and J dropped 2 bases, with 19 bases sitting between them. From germline, CDR1 is SEHNR and CDR2 FQNEAQ (reference sequence). The CDR3 runs 15 residues. The CDR3 sequence: CASALGGLTYNEQFF. For the CDR3, the DNA is TGTGCCTCCGCCCTGGGGGGCCTTACCTACAATGAGCAGTTCTTC. Filled out from reference TRBV7-9 and TRBJ2-1, the complete variable domain reads DTGVSQNPRHKITKRGQNVTFRCDPISEHNRLYWYRQTLGQGPEFLTYFQNEAQLEKSRLLSDRFSAERPKGSFSTLEIQRTEQGDSAMYLCASALGGLTYNEQFFGPGTRLTVL.

This clonotype was detected ten times or more. The J gene is TRBJ2-7, the V gene TRBV6-5; TRBD2 aligns across 10 bases. V was clipped by 7 bases and J by 2 bases; unmatched bases: 5. This CDR3 is 14 amino acids long. From germline, CDR1 is MNHEY and CDR2 SVGAGI. The CDR3 sequence: CASTIAGGPYEQYF. The CDR3 coding sequence is TGTGCCAGCACTATAGCGGGGGGTCCCTACGAGCAGTACTTC.

This clonotype has at least ten counts. The J gene is TRBJ2-3, the V gene TRBV5-1; no definite D call. V lost 0 bases and J 6 bases, leaving 11 bases between the germline ends. This CDR3 is built from 14 residues. From germline, CDR1 is SGHRS and CDR2 YFSETQ. CDR3 coding DNA: TGCGCCAGCAGCTTGGAACCTGTGGATGATACGCAGTATTTT. It encodes CASSLEPVDDTQYF. Together with reference TRBV5-1 and TRBJ2-3, the CDR3 gives the full variable domain: KAGVTQTPRYLIKTRGQQVTLSCSPISGHRSVSWYQQTPGQGLQFLFEYFSETQRNKGNFPGRFSGRQFSNSRSEMNVSTLELGDSALYLCASSLEPVDDTQYFGPGTRLTVL.

This clonotype was seen repeatedly, ten times or more. This rearrangement joins TRBV20-1 to TRBJ1-5; 9 bases align to TRBD1. The ends lost 5 bases at V and 4 bases at J; junction bases unmatched: 3. The CDR3 covers 13 residues. Germline CDR1 DFQATT, CDR2 SNEGSKA (reference sequence). CDR3: CSAATGGNQPQHF. CDR3 bases: TGCAGTGCTGCGACAGGGGGAAATCAGCCCCAGCATTTT.

This clonotype turned up a few times. The gene calls are TRBV30 and TRBJ1-4; D remains ambiguous. The germline V gene encodes CDR1 GTSNPN and CDR2 SVGIG (reference sequence). Trimming removed 4 bases at V and 4 bases at J, with 10 bases between. The CDR3 runs 13 residues. For the CDR3, the DNA is TGTGCCTGGACAACCTGGTATAATGAAAAACTGTTTTTT. Amino acids: CAWTTWYNEKLFF.

There are a few counts of this clonotype. The chain combines TRBV20-1 with TRBJ2-3; 7 nucleotides match TRBD1. Germline values: CDR1 DFQATT, CDR2 SNEGSKA (reference sequence). The trim removed 1 base at V and 3 bases at J, leaving 7 bases unmatched. The CDR3 is 15 amino acids. In DNA form, the CDR3 reads TGCAGTGCTAGAGGGCAGGGGGTGGGAACAGATACGCAGTATTTT. Translation gives CSARGQGVGTDTQYF.